The rows below give T cell receptor beta chains drawn from one sample of a study of T cell changes during pregnancy in multiple sclerosis. The repertoire was sequenced with immunoSEQ multiplex PCR; TCRdb's copy has only in-frame clones and lacks some. The profile covers just under 65,000 clones, with about 93% appearing a single time and 2.5% to 4% taken by the ten largest. Material: CD8+ T cells from peripheral blood mononuclear cells, obtained in the second trimester of pregnancy. The receptors here all came from a female donor with multiple sclerosis, enrolled in a pregnancy study. The CDR3 runs from the conserved cysteine through the conserved F or W. D genes are given only for firm matches.

D gene | J gene | V gene | CDR3 protein
NA | TRBJ1-5 | TRBV6-5 | CASSPSEDQPQHF
NA | TRBJ2-1 | TRBV27 | CASSSGIYNEQFF
NA | TRBJ2-2 | TRBV7-2 | CASSLKRVNTGELFF
TRBD2 | TRBJ2-2 | TRBV7-9 | CASSLERENTGELFF
TRBD1 | TRBJ2-5 | TRBV7-9 | CASSFSRTGYQETQYF
TRBD1 | TRBJ1-2 | TRBV19 | CASSIAGTGVDYGYTF
NA | TRBJ2-1 | TRBV4-3 | CASSQDIRGLRPGNEQFF
TRBD2 | TRBJ2-2 | TRBV7-9 | CASTLSGKGGELFF
NA | TRBJ2-7 | TRBV28 | CASTLSGQQAPSYEQYF
TRBD2 | TRBJ2-1 | TRBV7-7 | CASSFASGTENEQFF
NA | TRBJ2-3 | TRBV12-2 | CASRLPGTSGRAATDTQYF
NA | TRBJ1-2 | TRBV27 | CASSLSARGGRGYTF
TRBD1 | TRBJ1-5 | TRBV2 | CASRGQGKGNQPQHF
NA | TRBJ2-2 | TRBV6-5 | CASSYGTIDTGELFF
NA | TRBJ1-5 | TRBV4-1 | CASSQDFGGATNQPQHF
NA | TRBJ2-3 | TRBV27 | CASSLGGHPWNTQYF
TRBD2 | TRBJ2-5 | TRBV28 | CASTPGGTQYF
TRBD2 | TRBJ2-7 | TRBV5-1 | CASSLAGGTYEQYF
NA | TRBJ2-7 | TRBV9 | CASSVGVAPYEQYF
NA | TRBJ2-7 | TRBV19 | CASSVGLEQYF
TRBD1 | TRBJ1-1 | TRBV19 | CASKRTGGNTEAFF
NA | TRBJ1-3 | TRBV7-9 | CASSEGLVGNTIYF
NA | TRBJ2-7 | TRBV5-6 | CASSYAGEYEQYF
NA | TRBJ2-5 | TRBV4-1 | CASSPAGTLQETQYF
TRBD2 | TRBJ2-1 | TRBV5-1 | CASSLPGLAGVGEQFF
TRBD1 | TRBJ2-7 | TRBV4-1 | CASRPDRGGYEQYF
TRBD1 | TRBJ1-2 | TRBV27 | CASSLGSGGGYGYTF
NA | TRBJ2-6 | TRBV25-1 | CASVARGSGANVLTF
NA | TRBJ2-1 | TRBV4-1 | CASSQLHLRGHEQFF
NA | TRBJ2-1 | TRBV5-6 | CASSLGGLNEQFF
TRBD2 | TRBJ2-3 | TRBV4-1 | CASSQSPGLASDTQYF
TRBD1 | TRBJ1-2 | TRBV30 | CAWLHSPGQGPVGDGYTF
NA | TRBJ2-1 | TRBV29-1 | CSADGLYNEQFF
NA | TRBJ2-1 | TRBV5-6 | CASSPQQGRPYNEQFF
NA | TRBJ2-7 | TRBV19 | CASSGSYEQYF
TRBD1 | TRBJ1-2 | TRBV4-1 | CASSQETGFYGYTF
TRBD1 | TRBJ1-5 | TRBV7-2 | CASSGRQGGGRYSNQPQHF
NA | TRBJ1-5 | TRBV5-6 | CASSLGASNQPQHF
NA | TRBJ1-2 | TRBV7-9 | CASSFQGLSEDYGYTF
TRBD1 | TRBJ2-7 | TRBV4-1 | CASSQVDREPYEQYF
TRBD2 | TRBJ2-7 | TRBV6-1 | CASSEASGSSYEQYF
NA | TRBJ2-7 | TRBV19 | CASTDTLTPYEQYF
TRBD1 | TRBJ1-1 | TRBV19 | CASSRQGMNTEAFF
TRBD1 | TRBJ2-7 | TRBV19 | CASSIGTTGTYEQYF
NA | TRBJ2-3 | TRBV7-6 | CASGQGKRESPPDTQYF
TRBD2 | TRBJ2-7 | TRBV5-4 | CASSPRVTSFTEQYF
NA | TRBJ2-1 | TRBV4-3 | CASSQATGTFYNEQFF
TRBD1 | TRBJ1-1 | TRBV5-4 | CASSQEGQGGILGAFF
NA | TRBJ2-7 | TRBV9 | CASSVDGSTYEQYF
NA | TRBJ2-1 | TRBV7-8 | CASSPPGGGLPITRGQFF
NA | TRBJ2-5 | TRBV11-2 | CASSLVGGRETQYF
TRBD1 | TRBJ2-7 | TRBV7-9 | CASSRRDSGPYEQYF
NA | TRBJ1-5 | TRBV2 | CASSEGGVSQPQHF
TRBD1 | TRBJ2-3 | TRBV5-4 | CASSSGTGRADTQYF
TRBD1 | TRBJ2-7 | TRBV9 | CASSVGAGGAYEQYF
NA | TRBJ1-1 | TRBV4-3 | CASSPSTGNTEAFF
NA | TRBJ1-2 | TRBV29-1 | CSVERGASGYTF
NA | TRBJ2-1 | TRBV9 | CASSPLGGGSYNEQFF
NA | TRBJ2-7 | TRBV5-5 | CASSLYEQYF
TRBD1 | TRBJ2-7 | TRBV2 | CASSEGQGEVGYGYEQYF